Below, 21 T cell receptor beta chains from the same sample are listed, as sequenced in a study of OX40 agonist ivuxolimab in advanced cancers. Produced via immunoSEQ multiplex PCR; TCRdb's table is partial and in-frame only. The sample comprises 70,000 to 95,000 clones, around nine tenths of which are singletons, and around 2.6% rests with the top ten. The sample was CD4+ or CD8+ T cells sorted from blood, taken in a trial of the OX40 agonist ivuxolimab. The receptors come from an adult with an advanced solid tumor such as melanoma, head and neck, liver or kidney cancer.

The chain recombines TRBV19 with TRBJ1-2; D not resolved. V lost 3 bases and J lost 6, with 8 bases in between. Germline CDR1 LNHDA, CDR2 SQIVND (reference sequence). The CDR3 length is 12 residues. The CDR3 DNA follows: TGTGCCAGTAGTATCTGGCAGGATGGCTACACCTTC. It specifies CASSIWQDGYTF.

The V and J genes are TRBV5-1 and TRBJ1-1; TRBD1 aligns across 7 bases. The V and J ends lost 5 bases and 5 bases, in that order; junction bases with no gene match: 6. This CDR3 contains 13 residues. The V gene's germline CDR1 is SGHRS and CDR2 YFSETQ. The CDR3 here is CASRGTATTEAFF. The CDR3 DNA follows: TGCGCCAGCAGAGGGACAGCTACGACTGAAGCTTTCTTT.

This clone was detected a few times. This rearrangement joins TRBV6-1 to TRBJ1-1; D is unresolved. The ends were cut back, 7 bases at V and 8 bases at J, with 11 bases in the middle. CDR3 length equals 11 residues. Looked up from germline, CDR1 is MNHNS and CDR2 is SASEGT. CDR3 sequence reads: CASIMVGEAFF. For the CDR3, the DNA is TGTGCCAGCATTATGGTCGGAGAAGCTTTCTTT.

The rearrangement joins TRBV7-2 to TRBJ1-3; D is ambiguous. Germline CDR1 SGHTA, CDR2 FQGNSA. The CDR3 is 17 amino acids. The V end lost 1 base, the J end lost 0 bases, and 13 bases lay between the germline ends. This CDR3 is CASSLGGRLLSGNTIYF. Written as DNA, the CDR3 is TGTGCCAGCAGCTTAGGTGGGCGCCTACTCTCTGGAAACACCATATATTTT.

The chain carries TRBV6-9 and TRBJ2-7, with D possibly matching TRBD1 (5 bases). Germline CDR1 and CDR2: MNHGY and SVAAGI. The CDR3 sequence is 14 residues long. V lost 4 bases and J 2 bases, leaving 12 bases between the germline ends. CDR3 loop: CASSSSGLTYEQYF. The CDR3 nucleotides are TGTGCCAGCAGTTCATCAGGGTTAACCTACGAGCAGTACTTC.

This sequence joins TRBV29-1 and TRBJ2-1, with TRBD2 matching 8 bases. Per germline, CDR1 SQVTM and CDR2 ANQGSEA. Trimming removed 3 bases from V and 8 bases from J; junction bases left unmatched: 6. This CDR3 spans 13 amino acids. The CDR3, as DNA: TGCAGCGTTGAGCCAGGCGGGGGGTATGAGCAGTTCTTC. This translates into CSVEPGGGYEQFF.

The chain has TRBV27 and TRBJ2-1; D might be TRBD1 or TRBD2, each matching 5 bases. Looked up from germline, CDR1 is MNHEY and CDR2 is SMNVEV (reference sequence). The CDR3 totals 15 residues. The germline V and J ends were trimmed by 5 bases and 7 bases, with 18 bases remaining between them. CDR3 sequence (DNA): TGTGCCAGCAGTGAACCAGCCGGGACGTATAATGAGCAGTTCTTC. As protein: CASSEPAGTYNEQFF.

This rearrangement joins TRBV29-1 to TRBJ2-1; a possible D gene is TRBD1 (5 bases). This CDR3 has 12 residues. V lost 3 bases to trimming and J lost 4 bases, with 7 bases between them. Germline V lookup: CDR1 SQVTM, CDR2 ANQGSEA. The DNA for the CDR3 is TGCAGCGTTGACGGACAATACAATGAGCAGTTCTTC. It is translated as CSVDGQYNEQFF.

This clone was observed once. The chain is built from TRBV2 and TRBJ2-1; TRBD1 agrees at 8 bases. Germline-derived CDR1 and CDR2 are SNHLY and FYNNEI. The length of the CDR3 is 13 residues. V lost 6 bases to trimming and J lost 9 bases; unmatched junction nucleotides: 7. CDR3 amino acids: CASRQTGVGEQFF. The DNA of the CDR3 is TGTGCCAGCAGGCAGACAGGGGTAGGTGAGCAGTTCTTC.

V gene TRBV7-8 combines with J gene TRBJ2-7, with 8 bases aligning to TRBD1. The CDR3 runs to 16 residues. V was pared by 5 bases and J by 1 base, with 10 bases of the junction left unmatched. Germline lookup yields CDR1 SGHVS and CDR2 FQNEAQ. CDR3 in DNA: TGTGCCAGCAGCCAAGTCGGGACAGGAGCTTCCTACGAGCAGTACTTC. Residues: CASSQVGTGASYEQYF.

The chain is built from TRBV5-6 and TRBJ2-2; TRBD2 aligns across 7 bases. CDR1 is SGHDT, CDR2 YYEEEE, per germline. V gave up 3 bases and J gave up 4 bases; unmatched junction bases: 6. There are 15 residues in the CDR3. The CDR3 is CASSSTSWVTGELFF. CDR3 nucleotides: TGTGCCAGCAGCTCGACTAGCTGGGTCACCGGGGAGCTGTTTTTT.

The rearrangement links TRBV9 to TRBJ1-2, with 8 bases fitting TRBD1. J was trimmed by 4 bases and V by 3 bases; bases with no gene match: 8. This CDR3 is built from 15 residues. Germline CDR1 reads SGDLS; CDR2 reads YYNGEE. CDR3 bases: TGTGCCAGCAGCGCCAAGGACAGGGCGGTCTATGGCTACACCTTC. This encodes CASSAKDRAVYGYTF.

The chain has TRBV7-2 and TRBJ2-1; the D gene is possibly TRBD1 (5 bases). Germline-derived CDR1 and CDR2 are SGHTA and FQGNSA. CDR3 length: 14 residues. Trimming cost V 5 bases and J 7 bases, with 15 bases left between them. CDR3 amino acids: CASSPTAGWNEQFF. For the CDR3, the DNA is TGTGCCAGCAGCCCTACGGCAGGGTGGAATGAGCAGTTCTTC.

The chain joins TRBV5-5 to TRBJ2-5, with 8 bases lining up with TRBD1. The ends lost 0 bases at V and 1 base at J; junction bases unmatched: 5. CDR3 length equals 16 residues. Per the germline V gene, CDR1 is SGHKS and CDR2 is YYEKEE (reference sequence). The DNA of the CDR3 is TGTGCCAGCAGCTTGGATTCAGGGGGCAGCCAAGAGACCCAGTACTTC. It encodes CASSLDSGGSQETQYF.

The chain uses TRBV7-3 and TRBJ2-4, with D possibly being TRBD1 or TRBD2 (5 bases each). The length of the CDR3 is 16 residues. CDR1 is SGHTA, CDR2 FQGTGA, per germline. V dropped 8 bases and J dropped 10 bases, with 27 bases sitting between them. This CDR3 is CASPLSNGYGREIQYF. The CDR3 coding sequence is TGTGCCAGCCCCTTGTCAAATGGTTATGGCAGGGAGATTCAGTACTTC. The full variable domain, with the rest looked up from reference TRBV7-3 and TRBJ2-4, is GAGVSQTPSNKVTEKGKYVELRCDPISGHTALYWYRQSLGQGPEFLIYFQGTGAADDSGLPNDRFFAVRPEGSVSTLKIQRTERGDSAVYLCASPLSNGYGREIQYFGAGTRLSVL.

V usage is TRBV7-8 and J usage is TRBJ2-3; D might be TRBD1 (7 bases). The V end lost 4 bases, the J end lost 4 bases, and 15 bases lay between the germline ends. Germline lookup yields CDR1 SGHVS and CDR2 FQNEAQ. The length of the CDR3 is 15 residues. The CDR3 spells CASSSPGGRSDTQYF. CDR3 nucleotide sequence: TGTGCCAGCAGCTCCCCAGGGGGGAGGTCAGATACGCAGTATTTT.

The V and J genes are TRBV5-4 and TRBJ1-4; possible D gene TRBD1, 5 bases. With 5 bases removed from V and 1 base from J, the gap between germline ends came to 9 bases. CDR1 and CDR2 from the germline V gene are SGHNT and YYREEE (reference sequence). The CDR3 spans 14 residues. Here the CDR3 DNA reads TGTGCCAGCAGGCCGGGGGGAACTAATGAAAAACTGTTTTTT. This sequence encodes CASRPGGTNEKLFF.

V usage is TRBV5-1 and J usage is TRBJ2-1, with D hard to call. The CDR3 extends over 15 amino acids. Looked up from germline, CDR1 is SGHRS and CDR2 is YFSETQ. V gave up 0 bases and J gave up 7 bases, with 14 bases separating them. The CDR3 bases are TGCGCCAGCAGCTTGGACCTAGGGTTCGGTAATGAGCAGTTCTTC. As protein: CASSLDLGFGNEQFF.

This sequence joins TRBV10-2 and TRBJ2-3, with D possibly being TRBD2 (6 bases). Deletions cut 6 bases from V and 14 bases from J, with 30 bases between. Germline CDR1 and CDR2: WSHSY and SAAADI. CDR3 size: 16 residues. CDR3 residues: CASSPGLTLSHYVGYF. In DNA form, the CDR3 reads TGCGCCAGCAGCCCCGGACTAACTCTTTCCCACTACGTGGGGTATTTT.

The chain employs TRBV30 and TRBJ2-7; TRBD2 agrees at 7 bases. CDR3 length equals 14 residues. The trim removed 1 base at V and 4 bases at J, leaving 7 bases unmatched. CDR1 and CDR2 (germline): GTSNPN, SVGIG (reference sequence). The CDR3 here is CAWSGQGGLYEQYF. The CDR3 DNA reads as TGTGCCTGGAGTGGCCAGGGAGGGTTGTACGAGCAGTACTTC.

The DNA for the CDR3 is TGTGCCAGCAGCTTAGGCCGGGGTGCTGAAGCTTTCTTT. Amino acid sequence: CASSLGRGAEAFF. This sequence joins TRBV7-9 and TRBJ1-1; D is uncertain. The V end was cut by 1 base, the J end by 6 bases, with 9 bases between. Germline V gene sequence: CDR1 SEHNR, CDR2 FQNEAQ (reference sequence). The CDR3 consists of 13 residues.